This TCR beta chain was obtained from a study of identical twins. Notes on the study in general: Twins' excess sharing was less marked for out-of-frame beta sequences.

TCRdb re-called the 5' RACE reads through MiXCR, storing one row per CDR3 protein. The repertoire has 400,000 to 650,000 distinct CDR3 sequences, 20% to 25% of them found once; the top ten carry about 0.93%. This clonotype was seen more than once but under ten times. Its cognate antigen is unknown. V was shortened by 5 bases and J by 1 base, with 14 bases between the two germline ends. This CDR3 has 15 amino acids. These data were likewise used in another study, on T cells expressing NK-cell markers.

This clonotype was sampled from a woman between 18 and 29 years old in good health. This rearrangement joins TRBV12-3 or TRBV12-4 to TRBJ1-1; D is ambiguous. The sequencing input was CD4+ T cells sorted from blood. CDR3: CASSLRASTNTEAFF. Here the CDR3 DNA reads TGTGCCAGCAGTCTACGGGCCTCGACGAACACTGAAGCTTTCTTT.